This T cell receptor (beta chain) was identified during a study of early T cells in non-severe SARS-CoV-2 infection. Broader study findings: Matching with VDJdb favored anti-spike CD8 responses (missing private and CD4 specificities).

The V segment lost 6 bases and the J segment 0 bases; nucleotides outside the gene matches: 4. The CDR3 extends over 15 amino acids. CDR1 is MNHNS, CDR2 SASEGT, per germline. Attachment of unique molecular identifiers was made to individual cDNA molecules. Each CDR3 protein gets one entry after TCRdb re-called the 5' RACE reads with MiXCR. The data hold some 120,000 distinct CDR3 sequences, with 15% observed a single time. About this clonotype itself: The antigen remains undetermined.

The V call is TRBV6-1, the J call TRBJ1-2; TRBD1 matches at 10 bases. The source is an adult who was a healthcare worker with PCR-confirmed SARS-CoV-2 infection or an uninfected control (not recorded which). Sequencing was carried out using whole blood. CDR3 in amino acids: CASSKGTGANYGYTF. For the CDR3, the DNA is TGTGCCAGCAGCAAAGGGACAGGGGCTAACTATGGCTACACCTTC.